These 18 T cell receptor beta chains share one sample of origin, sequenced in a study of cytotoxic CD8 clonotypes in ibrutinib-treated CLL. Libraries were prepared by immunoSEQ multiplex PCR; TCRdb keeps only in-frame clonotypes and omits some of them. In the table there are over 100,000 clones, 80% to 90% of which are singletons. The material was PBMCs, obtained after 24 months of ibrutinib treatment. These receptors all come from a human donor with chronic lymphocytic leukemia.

This CDR3 is CASSGTSNEKLFF. DNA of the CDR3: TGCGCCAGCAGCGGGACAAGCAATGAAAAACTGTTTTTT. The chain couples TRBV5-1 to TRBJ1-4; a weak D match, TRBD1 (6 bases). Germline V gene data show CDR1 as SGHRS and CDR2 as YFSETQ. The V gene lost 4 bases and the J gene lost 5 bases, with 9 bases spanning the gap. The CDR3 loop spans 13 amino acids.

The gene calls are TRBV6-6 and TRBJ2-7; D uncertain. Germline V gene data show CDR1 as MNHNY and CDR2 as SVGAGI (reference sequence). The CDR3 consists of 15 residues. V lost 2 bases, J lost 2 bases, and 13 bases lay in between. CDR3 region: CASSYRLHSTYEQYF. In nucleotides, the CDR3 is TGTGCCAGCAGTTACCGGTTGCACAGTACCTACGAGCAGTACTTC.

The CDR3 here is CASSPREGEETQYF. CDR3 in DNA: TGTGCCAGCAGCCCCAGGGAGGGGGAAGAGACCCAGTACTTC. The chain is built from TRBV7-8 and TRBJ2-5, with D possibly matching TRBD2 (7 bases). There are 14 residues in the CDR3. Germline CDR1 and CDR2: SGHVS and FQNEAQ. V was trimmed by 5 bases and J by 3 bases, leaving 13 bases between them.

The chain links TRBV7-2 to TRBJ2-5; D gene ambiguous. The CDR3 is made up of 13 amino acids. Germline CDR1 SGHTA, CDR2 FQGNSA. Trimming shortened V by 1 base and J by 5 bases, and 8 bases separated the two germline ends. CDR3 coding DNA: TGTGCCAGCAGCTTAGTGAGCTGGGAGACCCAGTACTTC. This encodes CASSLVSWETQYF.

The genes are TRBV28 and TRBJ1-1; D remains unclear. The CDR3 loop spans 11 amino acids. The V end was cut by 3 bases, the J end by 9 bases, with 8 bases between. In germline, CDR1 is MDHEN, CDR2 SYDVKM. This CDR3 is CASSLEWKAFF. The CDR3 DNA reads TGTGCCAGCAGTTTGGAATGGAAAGCTTTCTTT.

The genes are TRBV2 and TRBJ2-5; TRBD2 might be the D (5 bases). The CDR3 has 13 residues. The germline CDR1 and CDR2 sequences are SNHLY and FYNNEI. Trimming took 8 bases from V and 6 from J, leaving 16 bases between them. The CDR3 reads CASGADGGKTQYF. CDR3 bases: TGTGCCAGCGGAGCGGATGGTGGTAAGACCCAGTACTTC.

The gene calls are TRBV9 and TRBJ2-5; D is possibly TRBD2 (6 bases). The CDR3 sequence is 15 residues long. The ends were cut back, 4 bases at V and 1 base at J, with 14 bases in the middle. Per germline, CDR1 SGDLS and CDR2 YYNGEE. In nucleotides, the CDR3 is TGTGCCAGCAGCCCTCAGGGACTCAGCCAAGAGACCCAGTACTTC. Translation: CASSPQGLSQETQYF.

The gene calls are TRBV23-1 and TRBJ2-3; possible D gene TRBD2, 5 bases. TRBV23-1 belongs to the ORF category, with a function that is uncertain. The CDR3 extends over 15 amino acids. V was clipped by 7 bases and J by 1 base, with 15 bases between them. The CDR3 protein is CASITTEGCTDTQYF. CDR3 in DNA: TGCGCCAGCATCACCACAGAGGGTTGCACAGATACGCAGTATTTT.

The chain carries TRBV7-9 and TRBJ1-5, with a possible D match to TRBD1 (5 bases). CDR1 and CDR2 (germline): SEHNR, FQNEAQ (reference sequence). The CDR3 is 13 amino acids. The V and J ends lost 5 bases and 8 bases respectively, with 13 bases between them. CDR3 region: CASSPGTPKPQHF. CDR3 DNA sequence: TGTGCCAGCAGCCCCGGGACCCCGAAGCCCCAGCATTTT.

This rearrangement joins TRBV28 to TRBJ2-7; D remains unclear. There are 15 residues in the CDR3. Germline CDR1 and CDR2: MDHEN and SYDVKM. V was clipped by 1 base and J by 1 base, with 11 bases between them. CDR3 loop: CASSLYSPVSYEQYF. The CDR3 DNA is TGTGCCAGCAGTTTATATTCGCCGGTGTCCTACGAGCAGTACTTC.

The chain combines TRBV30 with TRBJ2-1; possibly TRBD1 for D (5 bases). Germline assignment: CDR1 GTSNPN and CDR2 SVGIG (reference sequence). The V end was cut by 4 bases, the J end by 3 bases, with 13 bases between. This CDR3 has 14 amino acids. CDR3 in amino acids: CAWKGNGFYNEQFF. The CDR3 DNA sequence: TGTGCCTGGAAGGGGAACGGGTTCTACAATGAGCAGTTCTTC.

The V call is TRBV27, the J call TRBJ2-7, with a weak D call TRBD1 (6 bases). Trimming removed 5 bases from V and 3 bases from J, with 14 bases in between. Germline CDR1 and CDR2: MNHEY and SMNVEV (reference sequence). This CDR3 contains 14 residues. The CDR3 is CASSLGGEYYEQYF. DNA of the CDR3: TGTGCCAGCAGTCTAGGGGGAGAATACTACGAGCAGTACTTC.

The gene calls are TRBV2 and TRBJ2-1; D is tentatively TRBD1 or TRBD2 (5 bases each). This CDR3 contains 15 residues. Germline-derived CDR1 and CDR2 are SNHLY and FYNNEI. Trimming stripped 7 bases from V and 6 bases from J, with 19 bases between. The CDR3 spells CASTLEGKDFNEQFF. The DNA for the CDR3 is TGTGCCAGCACCCTAGAGGGGAAGGATTTCAATGAGCAGTTCTTC.

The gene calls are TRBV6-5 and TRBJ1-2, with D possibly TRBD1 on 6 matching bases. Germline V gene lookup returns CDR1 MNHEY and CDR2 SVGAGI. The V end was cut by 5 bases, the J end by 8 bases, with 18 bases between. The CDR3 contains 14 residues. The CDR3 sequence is CASSVGQPTSGYTF. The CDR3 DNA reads TGTGCCAGCAGTGTAGGACAGCCAACTTCGGGCTACACCTTC.

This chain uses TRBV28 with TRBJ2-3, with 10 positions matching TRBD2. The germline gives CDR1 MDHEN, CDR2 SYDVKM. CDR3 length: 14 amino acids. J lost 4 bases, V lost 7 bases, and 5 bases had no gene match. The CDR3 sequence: CASIERGGSDTQYF. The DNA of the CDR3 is TGTGCCAGCATCGAGCGGGGGGGCTCAGATACGCAGTATTTT.

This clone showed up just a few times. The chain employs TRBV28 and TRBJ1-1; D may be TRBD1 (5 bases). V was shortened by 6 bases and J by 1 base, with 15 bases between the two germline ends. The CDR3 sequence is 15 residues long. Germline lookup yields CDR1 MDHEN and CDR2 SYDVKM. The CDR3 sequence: CASSVGGRANTEAFF. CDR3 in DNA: TGTGCCAGCAGCGTCGGGGGACGGGCGAACACTGAAGCTTTCTTT.

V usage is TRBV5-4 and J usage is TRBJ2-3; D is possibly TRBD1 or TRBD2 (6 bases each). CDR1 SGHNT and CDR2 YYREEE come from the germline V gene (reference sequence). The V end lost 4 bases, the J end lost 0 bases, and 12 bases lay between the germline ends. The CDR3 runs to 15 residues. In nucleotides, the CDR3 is TGTGCCAGCAGCGTTGGGGGGCATAGCACAGATACGCAGTATTTT. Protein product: CASSVGGHSTDTQYF.

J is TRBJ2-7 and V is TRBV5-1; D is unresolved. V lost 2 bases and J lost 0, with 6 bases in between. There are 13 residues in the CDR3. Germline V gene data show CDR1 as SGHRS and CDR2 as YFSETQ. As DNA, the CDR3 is TGCGCCAGCAGCTTCAGGCTCTCCTACGAGCAGTACTTC. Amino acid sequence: CASSFRLSYEQYF.